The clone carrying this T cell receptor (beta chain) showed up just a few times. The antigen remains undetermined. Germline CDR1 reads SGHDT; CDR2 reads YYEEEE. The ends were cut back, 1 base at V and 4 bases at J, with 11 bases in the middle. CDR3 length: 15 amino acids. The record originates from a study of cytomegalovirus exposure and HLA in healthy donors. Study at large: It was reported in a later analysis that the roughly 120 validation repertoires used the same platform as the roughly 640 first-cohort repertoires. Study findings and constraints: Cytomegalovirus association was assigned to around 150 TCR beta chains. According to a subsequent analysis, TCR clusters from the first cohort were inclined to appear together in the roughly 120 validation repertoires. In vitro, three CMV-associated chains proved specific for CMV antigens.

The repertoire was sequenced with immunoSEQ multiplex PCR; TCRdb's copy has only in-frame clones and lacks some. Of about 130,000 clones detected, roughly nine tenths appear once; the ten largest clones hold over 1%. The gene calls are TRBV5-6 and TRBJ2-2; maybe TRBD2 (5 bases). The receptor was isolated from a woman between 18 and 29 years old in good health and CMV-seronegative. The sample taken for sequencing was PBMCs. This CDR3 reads CASSLLRVGTGELFF. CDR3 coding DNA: TGTGCCAGCAGCTTGTTGAGGGTTGGCACCGGGGAGCTGTTTTTT.